Below are 10 T cell receptor beta chains sequenced from a single sample in a study of CD8+ T cells in alopecia areata. As the sequencing template, cDNA was produced by extracting RNA and reverse transcribing it. Method: immunoSEQ multiplex PCR; TCRdb's copy keeps in-frame clones and lacks some. Among 130,000 to 150,000 clones listed, 40% to 50% were seen once. The sample taken for sequencing was CD4+ T cells sorted from blood. The receptor set was obtained from a human donor with alopecia areata.

This rearrangement joins TRBV29-1 to TRBJ2-2; TRBD1 agrees at 10 bases. Germline V lookup: CDR1 SQVTM, CDR2 ANQGSEA. The CDR3 length is 15 residues. V lost 5 bases and J lost 4; bases outside the gene matches: 7. The CDR3, as DNA: TGCAGCGTTCAGCCCGGGACAGGGGTCACCGGGGAGCTGTTTTTT. It translates to CSVQPGTGVTGELFF.

This clone came up a few times. The V and J genes are TRBV6-1 and TRBJ2-7; possibly TRBD2 for D (5 bases). V lost 7 bases to trimming and J lost 2 bases, with 18 bases between them. The CDR3 runs to 15 residues. Germline lookup yields CDR1 MNHNS and CDR2 SASEGT. For the CDR3, the DNA is TGTGCCAGCAAATCGGGCCCCGAGGGTGCCTACGAGCAGTACTTC. The encoded protein is CASKSGPEGAYEQYF.

This clone has more than one count but fewer than ten. The rearrangement uses TRBV7-9 and TRBJ2-2; D remains unclear. The CDR3 extends over 11 amino acids. From germline, CDR1 is SEHNR and CDR2 FQNEAQ (reference sequence). V was trimmed by 4 bases and J by 7 bases, leaving 4 bases between them. The CDR3 loop reads CASSSGGELFF. The CDR3 bases are TGTGCCAGCAGCTCCGGCGGGGAGCTGTTTTTT.

The gene calls are TRBV19 and TRBJ1-1, with 7 bases identical to TRBD1. The CDR3 loop spans 16 amino acids. J gave up 1 base and V 2 bases, and 7 bases lay outside the gene matches. Germline V CDR1 and CDR2: LNHDA, SQIVND (reference sequence). This CDR3 is CASSIYRGGRNTEAFF. The CDR3 DNA reads TGTGCCAGTAGTATATACAGGGGCGGCCGGAACACTGAAGCTTTCTTT.

The rearrangement uses TRBV27 and TRBJ1-1; the match to TRBD1 covers 10 bases. There are 17 residues in the CDR3. CDR1 and CDR2 from the germline V gene are MNHEY and SMNVEV (reference sequence). V was clipped by 4 bases and J by 6 bases; unmatched bases: 14. The DNA of the CDR3 is TGTGCCAGCAGTTCCGCCGGGACAGGGGCCTCGAGAGCTGAAGCTTTCTTT. It codes for CASSSAGTGASRAEAFF.

This sequence joins TRBV7-3 and TRBJ2-3, with TRBD2 as a possible D gene (6 bases). V lost 3 bases and J 1 base, leaving 11 bases between the germline ends. Germline-derived CDR1 and CDR2 are SGHTA and FQGTGA. The CDR3 extends over 15 amino acids. As DNA, the CDR3 is TGTGCCAGCAGCTTTGGCGGGGTAGGCACAGATACGCAGTATTTT. Protein: CASSFGGVGTDTQYF.

V and J are TRBV2 and TRBJ2-2, with D possibly TRBD2 on 5 matching bases. V shed 1 base and J shed 5 bases, with 20 bases lying between them. CDR1 and CDR2 (germline): SNHLY, FYNNEI. The CDR3 is made up of 18 amino acids. CDR3 in DNA: TGTGCCAGCAGTGAAGTGACGGGATACGGCAGTACGACCGGGGAGCTGTTTTTT. Translated, it gives CASSEVTGYGSTTGELFF. The full variable domain, rest sourced from reference TRBV2 and TRBJ2-2, is EPEVTQTPSHQVTQMGQEVILRCVPISNHLYFYWYRQILGQKVEFLVSFYNNEISEKSEIFDDQFSVERPDGSNFTLKIRSTKLEDSAMYFCASSEVTGYGSTTGELFFGEGSRLTVL.

This clone was seen only a few times. The rearrangement joins TRBV5-1 to TRBJ2-7; TRBD2 aligns across 8 bases. CDR3 length: 14 amino acids. The V gene end was trimmed by 1 base and the J gene end by 3 bases; junction bases not matched to a gene: 3. Germline values: CDR1 SGHRS, CDR2 YFSETQ. In DNA, the CDR3 is TGCGCCAGCAGCTTGACTAGCGGACACTACGAGCAGTACTTC. It specifies CASSLTSGHYEQYF.

The chain uses TRBV10-3 and TRBJ2-3, with D tentatively TRBD1 or TRBD2 (5 bases each). CDR1 ENHRY and CDR2 SYGVKD come from the germline V gene. Deletions cut 9 bases from V and 4 bases from J, with 11 bases between. The CDR3 runs to 12 residues. CDR3 sequence reads: CAMGRPPDTQYF. CDR3 coding DNA: TGTGCCATGGGACGGCCCCCAGATACGCAGTATTTT.

The chain carries TRBV18 and TRBJ2-1; D is undetermined. V lost 8 bases, J lost 0 bases, and 14 bases lay in between. Germline CDR1 and CDR2: KGHSH and LQKENI. The CDR3 is 15 amino acids. The DNA for the CDR3 is TGTGCCAGCACAATGTCACTTCGCTCCTACAATGAGCAGTTCTTC. Encoded protein: CASTMSLRSYNEQFF.